This TCR beta chain came from a study of technical replicates of blood from a handful of donors. This CDR3 contains 16 residues. V lost 2 bases, J lost 6 bases, and 20 bases lay in between. CDR1 SGDLS and CDR2 YYNGEE come from the germline V gene. Assay used: immunoSEQ multiplex PCR; TCRdb lists only in-frame clones, some missing. The sample gives roughly 97,000 clones, roughly 95% of which show up once; about 0.36% is in the top ten. The sequence derives from a human donor in good health. V gene TRBV9 combines with J gene TRBJ1-2; weak D call: TRBD1 (6 bases). Sequencing was carried out using T cells isolated from PBMCs. This CDR3 reads CASSVNTKQGGDGYTF. The CDR3 DNA sequence: TGTGCCAGCAGCGTTAACACGAAACAGGGAGGGGATGGCTACACCTTC. Supplemented by reference TRBV9 and TRBJ1-2, the full variable domain reads DSGVTQTPKHLITATGQRVTLRCSPRSGDLSVYWYQQSLDQGLQFLIQYYNGEERAKGNILERFSAQQFPDLHSELNLSSLELGDSALYFCASSVNTKQGGDGYTFGSGTRLTVV.